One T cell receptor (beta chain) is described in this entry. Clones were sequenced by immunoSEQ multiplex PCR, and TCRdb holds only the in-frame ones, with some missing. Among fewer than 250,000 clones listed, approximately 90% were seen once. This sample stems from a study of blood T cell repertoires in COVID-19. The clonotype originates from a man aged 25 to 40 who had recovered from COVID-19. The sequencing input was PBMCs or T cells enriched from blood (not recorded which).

DNA of the CDR3: TGTGCCAGCAGCTTAGACGGCAGGGGGACCTATGGCTACACCTTC. Its protein product is CASSLDGRGTYGYTF. The genes are TRBV7-2 and TRBJ1-2, with TRBD1 identical over 7 bases. The junction had 6 bases not matched to a gene; V was cut back by 1 base and J by 4 bases. CDR3 length equals 15 residues. Germline CDR1 reads SGHTA; CDR2 reads FQGNSA.